Listed here are 17 T cell receptor beta chains from one sample, sequenced in a study of T-cell reconstitution after alpha-beta-depleted transplantation in children. For TCRbeta, the library was prepared with unique molecular identifiers. TCRdb reanalysed the PCR reads using MiXCR and keeps one entry per CDR3 protein. The data show some 220,000 distinct CDR3 sequences, approximately 10% seen once. Source: PBMCs from the stem cell graft donor, taken from the stem cell graft. These receptors originate from a human donor who donated a stem cell graft to a child with acute lymphoblastic leukemia.

This clonotype was found many times. The V call is TRBV18, the J call TRBJ1-2; no clear D gene. With 2 bases removed from V and 6 bases from J, the gap between germline ends came to 10 bases. CDR1 is KGHSH, CDR2 LQKENI, per germline. The CDR3 is 13 residues long. CDR3 in DNA: TGTGCCAGCTCACCAAGGGTGGAGGATGGCTACACCTTC. This encodes CASSPRVEDGYTF.

The sample holds many counts of this clonotype. The junction departs from the called germline gene at one end, perhaps through a read error. The chain couples TRBV6-5 to TRBJ1-1; 9 nucleotides match TRBD1. Germline V gene sequence: CDR1 MNHEY, CDR2 SVGAGI. The CDR3 consists of 11 residues. The CDR3 here is CASSRQGGVLF. In DNA form, the CDR3 reads TGTGCCAGCAGCCGACAGGGGGGGGTTCTCTTT.

This clonotype was counted at least ten times. The V call is TRBV7-2, the J call TRBJ1-1; D gene unclear. V was trimmed by 4 bases and J by 5 bases, leaving 11 bases between them. There are 13 residues in the CDR3. Per germline, CDR1 SGHTA and CDR2 FQGNSA. The CDR3 sequence: CASSWVTETEAFF. The CDR3 region has the DNA TGTGCCAGCAGCTGGGTCACGGAAACTGAAGCTTTCTTT.

Concerning this clonotype itself: Likely a read error: the CDR3 ends without its conserved phenylalanine or tryptophan. The chain couples TRBV5-5 to TRBJ1-5; no reliable D call. Germline V gives CDR1 SGHKS, CDR2 YYEKEE (reference sequence). The CDR3 runs to 16 residues. V shed 0 bases and J shed 4 bases, with 14 bases lying between them. The CDR3 protein is CASSLEGSGPNQPQHC. The CDR3 DNA follows: TGTGCCAGCAGCTTGGAGGGTAGCGGGCCAAATCAGCCCCAGCATTGT.

This clonotype was detected a few times. The chain has TRBV20-1 and TRBJ1-2; 9 bases match TRBD1. Germline loops: CDR1 DFQATT, CDR2 SNEGSKA (reference sequence). The CDR3 has 15 residues. V lost 5 bases and J lost 0; bases outside the gene matches: 7. As DNA, the CDR3 is TGCAGTGCTCTCCCCCGGACAGGGGCTAACTATGGCTACACCTTC. As protein: CSALPRTGANYGYTF.

This clonotype was seen many times. The chain employs TRBV7-2 and TRBJ1-6; D gene unclear. V gave up 5 bases and J gave up 11 bases, with 16 bases separating them. CDR3 size: 14 residues. Germline V gives CDR1 SGHTA, CDR2 FQGNSA. CDR3 sequence (DNA): TGTGCCAGCAGCGTGGACTTGGAAGTGGCACCCCTCCACTTT. Its translation: CASSVDLEVAPLHF.

CDR3 amino acids: CSTDQNTEAFF. Written as DNA, the CDR3 is TGCAGCACAGACCAGAACACTGAAGCTTTCTTT. This chain uses TRBV29-1 with TRBJ1-1; unclear D gene. The CDR3 spans 11 residues. Trimming took off 8 bases at V and 1 base at J, with 8 bases between the two ends. The germline V gene encodes CDR1 SQVTM and CDR2 ANQGSEA.

This clonotype was counted between two and nine times. The gene calls are TRBV12-3 or TRBV12-4 and TRBJ2-2, with 10 bases lining up with TRBD1. This CDR3 contains 14 residues. V trimming: 8 bases; J trimming: 3 bases; junction bases outside the gene matches: 3. The CDR3 coding sequence is TGTGCCAGCGACAGGGGGCGGGACACCGGGGAGCTGTTTTTT. Its translation: CASDRGRDTGELFF.

This clonotype has more than one count but fewer than ten. V usage is TRBV24-1 and J usage is TRBJ2-2; possible D gene TRBD1, 5 bases. V lost 1 base to trimming and J lost 4 bases, with 18 bases between them. The germline gives CDR1 KGHDR, CDR2 SFDVKD. The CDR3 runs 18 residues. CDR3 coding DNA: TGTGCCACCAGTGATTTAAAAATGCCAGGGTTTATCACCGGGGAGCTGTTTTTT. Encoded protein: CATSDLKMPGFITGELFF.

This clonotype showed up just a few times. The chain has TRBV12-3 or TRBV12-4 and TRBJ1-1; 7 nucleotides agree with TRBD1. The CDR3 extends over 16 amino acids. V was clipped by 7 bases and J by 2 bases; unmatched bases: 13. Here the CDR3 DNA reads TGTGCCAGCACCCGTAGCGTAGGGACAGCTAACACTGAAGCTTTCTTT. The encoded protein is CASTRSVGTANTEAFF.

The J gene is TRBJ2-5, the V gene TRBV12-3 or TRBV12-4; 7 bases are shared with TRBD2. Trimming removed 6 bases from V and 2 bases from J; junction bases left unmatched: 9. The CDR3 covers 15 residues. The CDR3 DNA reads TGTGCCAGCAGATTAAATGCGGGAGCTCAAGAGACCCAGTACTTC. Protein product: CASRLNAGAQETQYF.

This clonotype was picked up many times. The chain carries TRBV15 and TRBJ2-3; D remains ambiguous. Per the germline V gene, CDR1 is LNHNV and CDR2 is YYDKDF (reference sequence). Trimming took 3 bases from V and 4 from J, leaving 14 bases between them. The CDR3 runs to 15 residues. CDR3 DNA: TGTGCCACCAGCAGTAAGGGTGTGTCCCCAGATACGCAGTATTTT. Translating it yields CATSSKGVSPDTQYF.

This chain uses TRBV18 with TRBJ1-1, with a tentative D call TRBD1 (5 bases). The germline V gene encodes CDR1 KGHSH and CDR2 LQKENI. Trimming removed 8 bases at V and 2 bases at J, with 21 bases between. This CDR3 has 16 amino acids. This chain's CDR3 is CASRLKTGSSNTEAFF. The DNA for the CDR3 is TGTGCCAGCCGATTGAAAACAGGAAGCTCAAACACTGAAGCTTTCTTT.

This rearrangement joins TRBV5-1 to TRBJ2-3; TRBD2 might be the D (7 bases). This CDR3 is built from 17 residues. Germline V gives CDR1 SGHRS, CDR2 YFSETQ. Trimming stripped 4 bases from V and 2 bases from J, with 20 bases between. CDR3 nucleotide sequence: TGCGCCAGCAGCCTACTGAACGAGGGGGGGCCCACAGATACGCAGTATTTT. It is translated as CASSLLNEGGPTDTQYF.

Only a few counts were recorded for this clonotype. This chain joins TRBV14 and TRBJ2-5; 7 positions agree with TRBD1. The CDR3 extends over 16 amino acids. J gave up 5 bases and V 2 bases, and 11 bases lay outside the gene matches. The V gene's germline CDR1 is SGHDN and CDR2 FVKESK. CDR3 protein: CASSQNPTGQRETQYF. DNA for the CDR3: TGTGCCAGCAGCCAAAACCCAACGGGACAGAGGGAGACCCAGTACTTC.

The chain recombines TRBV27 with TRBJ2-3, with D perhaps matching TRBD2 (5 bases). The CDR3 has 14 residues. Germline CDR1 and CDR2: MNHEY and SMNVEV (reference sequence). V lost 3 bases to trimming and J lost 4 bases, with 11 bases between them. This CDR3 is CASSFLQRADTQYF. In DNA, the CDR3 is TGTGCCAGCAGTTTTCTACAGAGGGCAGATACGCAGTATTTT.

The J gene is TRBJ2-7, the V gene TRBV7-9; D may be TRBD2 (8 bases). The CDR3 sequence is 16 residues long. Trimming removed 1 base at V and 0 bases at J, with 13 bases between. CDR1 is SEHNR and CDR2 is FQNEAQ in the germline V gene (reference sequence). CDR3 coding DNA: TGTGCCAGCAGCTTAGGAGCGGGGGACAGCTCCTACGAGCAGTACTTC. This codes for CASSLGAGDSSYEQYF.